This TCR beta chain appears in the sequencing data of a study of T cells after yellow fever vaccination (dated by TCRdb to the late 2010s). Study-wide context: The SMART-Seq v4 Ultra Low Input RNA kit was used to prepare libraries from fractions with low cell numbers. Bulk TCR alpha and beta repertoires were sequenced longitudinally to track T-cell clones before and after primary and booster YFV17D yellow fever vaccination. Two healthy male donors, one aged 18 to 30 and one aged 30 to 40 years, made up the cohort. Blood was drawn at multiple timepoints before and after primary and secondary immunization, with bulk PBMC replicates and cell subsets isolated.

Broad study findings and their caveats: After the booster, most of the clones that had expanded following primary vaccination were detected again (just under 97% of CD4 and 80% to 90% of CD8), which suggests that memory was broadly maintained. Computational filtering was needed because FACS-sorted repertoires could contain abundant contaminating clonotypes from the bulk population. The secondary T-cell response was found to be weaker but faster than the primary response, with a peak reached on day 5 rather than on day 15. A small fraction of clonotypes showed up in both the CD4 and CD8 compartments, probably as a result of convergent recombination. The study included only a couple of donors, which limits how far the findings can be generalized.

The table lists this clonotype with a few counts. There is no known antigen for this receptor. No much larger clonotype is one base removed from it; base qualities were not supplied. The sample's treatment or condition, from its label and the paper: live attenuated yellow fever vaccine strain. Two biological replicates of bulk PBMCs were collected at each blood-draw timepoint. PBMCs were isolated from peripheral blood using a standard Ficoll-Paque protocol. TriZol was used to extract RNA from bulk PBMCs, from CD4 and CD8 fractions, and from dextramer-positive and dextramer-negative fractions. TCR cDNA was synthesized by 5'RACE template switching, through which a universal primer site and unique molecular identifiers were introduced. Priming for cDNA synthesis came from both the TCR alpha and TCR beta constant segments. Library amplification used two PCR steps, and the second PCR step added sample barcodes and sequencing adapters. Sequencing of the libraries was done on either Illumina HiSeq 2500 (2x100 bp) or NovaSeq (2x150 bp). Concerning the study's data processing: Demultiplexing of reads and collapsing into UMI consensus sequences were performed with MIGEC, and V(D)J alignment was carried out with MiXCR. Using edgeR on replicate PBMC samples, clonotypes were called vaccine-responding if FDR was below 0.01 and the log2 fold change was above 5 up to day 15. Bulk clonotypes were assigned CD4 or CD8 identity according to which sequenced CD4 or CD8 repertoire held them at higher abundance. In-frame beta chains were kept once TCRdb had trimmed the public reads at Q25 with fastp and called clones with MiXCR. Records with the same CDR3 protein are collapsed into one entry carrying the most frequent genes and DNA. TCRdb's processing, not the study's, gives the V and J calls here. This sample comprises a few hundred thousand distinct CDR3 sequences, less than 20% of them detected only once. 17% of the sample comes from the top ten.

CDR1 and CDR2 were assigned from the germline V gene as SGHDN and FVKESK. The CDR3 spans 16 residues, from the cysteine through the phenylalanine. Just the 48-base CDR3 DNA is kept, in frame starting at base 1. V is cut by 4 bases and J by 7 bases, and the space between the germline ends is 20 bases. The receptor chain draws on TRBV14 and TRBJ2-1; a tentative D match to TRBD1 spans 6 bases. Sequences were derived from PBMCs, sampled less than 6 days after the first yellow fever vaccination. The clonotype originates from a young man who received the YFV17D yellow fever vaccine. The CDR3 has the sequence CASSPRGLPEGNEQFF. In nucleotide form, the sequence is TGTGCCAGCAGCCCCAGGGGCCTACCCGAAGGGAATGAGCAGTTCTTC.